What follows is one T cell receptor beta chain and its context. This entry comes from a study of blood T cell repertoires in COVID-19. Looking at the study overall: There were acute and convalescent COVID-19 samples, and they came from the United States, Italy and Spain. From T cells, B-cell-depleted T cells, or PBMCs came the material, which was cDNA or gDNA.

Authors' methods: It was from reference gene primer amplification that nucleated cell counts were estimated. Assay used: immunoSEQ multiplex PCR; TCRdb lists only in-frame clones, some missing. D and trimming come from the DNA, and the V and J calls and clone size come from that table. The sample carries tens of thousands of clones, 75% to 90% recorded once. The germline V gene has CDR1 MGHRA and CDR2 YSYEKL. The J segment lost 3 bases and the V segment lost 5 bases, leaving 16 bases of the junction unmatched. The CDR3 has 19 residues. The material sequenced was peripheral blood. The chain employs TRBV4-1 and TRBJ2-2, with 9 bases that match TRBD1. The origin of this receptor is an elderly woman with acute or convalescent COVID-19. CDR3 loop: CASSFQPRDRVKDTGELFF. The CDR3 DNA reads TGCGCCAGCAGCTTCCAGCCCCGGGACAGGGTGAAAGACACCGGGGAGCTGTTTTTT.